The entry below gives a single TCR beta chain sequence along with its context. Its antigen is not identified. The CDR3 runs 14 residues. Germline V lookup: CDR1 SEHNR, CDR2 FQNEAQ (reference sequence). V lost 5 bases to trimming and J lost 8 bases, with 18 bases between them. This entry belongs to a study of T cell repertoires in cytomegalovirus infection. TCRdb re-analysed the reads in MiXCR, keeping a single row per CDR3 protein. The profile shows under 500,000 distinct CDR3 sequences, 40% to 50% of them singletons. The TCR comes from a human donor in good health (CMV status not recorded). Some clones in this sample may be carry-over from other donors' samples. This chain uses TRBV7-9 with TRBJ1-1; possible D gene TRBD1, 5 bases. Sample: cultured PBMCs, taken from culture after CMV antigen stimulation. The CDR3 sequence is CASSGGYGGLEAFF. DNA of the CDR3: TGTGCCAGCAGCGGGGGATACGGGGGATTAGAAGCTTTCTTT.